The clone carrying this TCR beta chain was seen a handful of times. The antigen is unknown. The data derive from a study of lymphopenia after photon versus proton radiotherapy. General study findings and limits: Relative stability marked proton patients; photon patients lost diversity and naive cells. Authors raise, but do not show, better survival with proton therapy. Post-nadir TCR diversity decline inversely tracked overall survival among those who died. After lymphocyte nadir, photon-treated repertoires showed oligoclonal expansion, especially CD8+ Temra.

Sequencing was performed with immunoSEQ multiplex PCR; in TCRdb, only in-frame clones are kept and a portion is missing. Of some 27,000 clones listed, roughly four fifths were seen once; the top ten hold approximately 29%. The CDR3 has 15 amino acids. The trim removed 2 bases at V and 4 bases at J, leaving 4 bases unmatched. Germline V gives CDR1 WSHSY, CDR2 SAAADI. The sequence came from a man aged 45-60 years with gastric cancer. The input for sequencing was peripheral blood, taken from a patient treated with photon-based radiotherapy. The chain joins TRBV10-2 to TRBJ2-2; 7 nucleotides line up with TRBD1. The CDR3 loop reads CASSELTGPTGELFF. CDR3 nucleotides: TGCGCCAGCAGTGAGCTGACAGGGCCCACCGGGGAGCTGTTTTTT.